The present T cell receptor beta chain was sequenced within a study of cytomegalovirus exposure and HLA in healthy donors. Whole-study results and caveats: Later findings reportedly placed an Asian-associated ancestry cluster below the approximately 670-donor mean for N-insertions. There were 150 to 200 TCR beta chains listed as cytomegalovirus-associated. In an earlier analysis, in about 530 donors, most V segments appeared productive either ~87% or ~30% of the time.

About this clone itself: Its antigen is not known.

Trimming removed 6 bases at V and 3 bases at J, with 14 bases between. The length of the CDR3 is 14 residues. Germline V gene data show CDR1 as MNHNS and CDR2 as SASEGT. Donors counted as nominally healthy when sampled, yet unrecorded immune exposures were likely. PCR used 60 Vbeta primers and 13 Jbeta primers. TCRdb's table, derived via immunoSEQ multiplex PCR, lists solely in-frame clones and lacks some. The profile shows some 110,000 clones, around 80% of them singletons. Specimen: PBMCs. The sequence was collected from a woman aged 55-70 years in good health and CMV-seropositive. V usage is TRBV6-1 and J usage is TRBJ2-5; D is unresolved. The CDR3 nucleotides read TGTGCCAGCAGATATATGGGCTGGGAAGAGACCCAGTACTTC. It yields the protein CASRYMGWEETQYF.